This TCR beta chain emerged from a study of Graves' ophthalmopathy and Graves' hyperthyroidism. Study-wide context: Peripheral blood was gathered at the point of initial diagnosis, before any treatment started.

This CDR3 is built from 14 residues. The V gene lost 6 bases and the J gene lost 0 bases, with 12 bases spanning the gap. The evidence that diagnosis relied on was clinical symptoms, serum thyroxine, TRAb, thyroid ultrasound and orbital computed tomography. PBMCs were isolated by Ficoll-Paque density gradient centrifugation, using approximately 10 ml of fresh peripheral blood as the starting material. The sample holds many counts of this clonotype. The TCR beta CDR3 regions underwent amplification from RNA transcripts. Second-round multiplex PCR followed a first-round RT-PCR using HTBI primers. TCRdb redid the calling of the multiplex PCR reads with MiXCR, one entry per CDR3 protein. This sample yields 200,000 to 250,000 distinct CDR3 sequences, of which about 22% are seen a single time; about 46% belongs to the top ten.

V gene TRBV12-3 or TRBV12-4 combines with J gene TRBJ2-7, with TRBD1 as a possible D gene (5 bases). This receptor was obtained from a woman aged 45-65 years with Graves' ophthalmopathy. Input material: peripheral blood. CDR3 loop: CASSLSDSSYEQYF. CDR3 DNA sequence: TGTGCCAGCAGCCTCTCAGACAGCTCCTACGAGCAGTACTTC.